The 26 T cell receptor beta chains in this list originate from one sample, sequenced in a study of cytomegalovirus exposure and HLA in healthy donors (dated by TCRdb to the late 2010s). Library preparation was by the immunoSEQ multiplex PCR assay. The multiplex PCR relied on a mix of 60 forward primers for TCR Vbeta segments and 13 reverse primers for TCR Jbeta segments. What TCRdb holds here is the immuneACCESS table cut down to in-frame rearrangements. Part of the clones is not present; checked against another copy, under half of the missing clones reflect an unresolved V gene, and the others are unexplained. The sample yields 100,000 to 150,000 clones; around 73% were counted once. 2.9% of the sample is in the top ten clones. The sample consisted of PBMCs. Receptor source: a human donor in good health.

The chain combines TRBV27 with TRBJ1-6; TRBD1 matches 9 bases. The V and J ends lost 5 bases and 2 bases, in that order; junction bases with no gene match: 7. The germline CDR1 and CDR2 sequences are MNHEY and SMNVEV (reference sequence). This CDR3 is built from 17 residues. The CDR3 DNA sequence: TGTGCCAGCAGTCCGGGGACAGGGAGGACCTATAATTCACCCCTCCACTTT. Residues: CASSPGTGRTYNSPLHF.

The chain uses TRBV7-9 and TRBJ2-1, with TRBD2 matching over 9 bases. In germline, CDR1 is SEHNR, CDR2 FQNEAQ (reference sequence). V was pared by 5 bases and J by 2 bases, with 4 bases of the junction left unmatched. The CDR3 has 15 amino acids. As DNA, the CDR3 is TGTGCCAGCAGCCCTCGACTAGCGGCCTACAATGAGCAGTTCTTC. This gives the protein CASSPRLAAYNEQFF.

CDR3 amino acids: CASSNRMAVYEQYF. For the CDR3, the DNA is TGTGCCAGCAGCAACCGCATGGCAGTCTACGAGCAGTACTTC. The chain has TRBV7-2 and TRBJ2-7; no clear D gene. This CDR3 is built from 14 residues. Germline lookup yields CDR1 SGHTA and CDR2 FQGNSA. Trimming cost V 5 bases and J 3 bases, with 14 bases left between them.

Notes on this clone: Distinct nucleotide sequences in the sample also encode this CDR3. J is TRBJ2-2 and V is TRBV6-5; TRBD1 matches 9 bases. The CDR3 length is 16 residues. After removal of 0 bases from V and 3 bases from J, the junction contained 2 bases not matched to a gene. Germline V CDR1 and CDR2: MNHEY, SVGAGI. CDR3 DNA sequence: TGTGCCAGCAGTTACTCGGGACAGGGTCACACCGGGGAGCTGTTTTTT. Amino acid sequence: CASSYSGQGHTGELFF.

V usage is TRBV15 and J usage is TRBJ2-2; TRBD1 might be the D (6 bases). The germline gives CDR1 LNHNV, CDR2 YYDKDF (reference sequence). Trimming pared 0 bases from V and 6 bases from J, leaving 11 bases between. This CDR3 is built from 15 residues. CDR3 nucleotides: TGTGCCACCAGCAGAGACCCGAACAGGGCCGGGGAGCTGTTTTTT. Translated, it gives CATSRDPNRAGELFF. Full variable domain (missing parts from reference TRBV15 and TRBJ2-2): DAMVIQNPRYQVTQFGKPVTLSCSQTLNHNVMYWYQQKSSQAPKLLFHYYDKDFNNEADTPDNFQSRRPNTSFCFLDIRSPGLGDTAMYLCATSRDPNRAGELFFGEGSRLTVL.

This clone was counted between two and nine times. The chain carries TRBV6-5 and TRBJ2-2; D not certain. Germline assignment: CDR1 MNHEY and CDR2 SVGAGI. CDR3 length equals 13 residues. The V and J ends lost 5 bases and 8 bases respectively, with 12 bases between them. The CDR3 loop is CASSRVFGGELFF. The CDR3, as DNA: TGTGCCAGCAGTCGTGTATTCGGGGGGGAGCTGTTTTTT.

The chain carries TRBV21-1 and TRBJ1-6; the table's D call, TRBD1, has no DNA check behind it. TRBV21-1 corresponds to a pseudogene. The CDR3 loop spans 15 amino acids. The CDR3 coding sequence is TGTGCCAGCAGCAGTACAGGGTCCCTTAATTCACCCCTCCACTTT. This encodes CASSSTGSLNSPLHF.

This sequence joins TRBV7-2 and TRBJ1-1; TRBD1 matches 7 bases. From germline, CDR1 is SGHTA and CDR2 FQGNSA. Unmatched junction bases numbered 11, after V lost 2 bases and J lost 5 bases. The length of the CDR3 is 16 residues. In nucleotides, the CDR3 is TGTGCCAGCAGCTTATCGTCGGTTGGCAGGGGGACTGAAGCTTTCTTT. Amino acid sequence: CASSLSSVGRGTEAFF.

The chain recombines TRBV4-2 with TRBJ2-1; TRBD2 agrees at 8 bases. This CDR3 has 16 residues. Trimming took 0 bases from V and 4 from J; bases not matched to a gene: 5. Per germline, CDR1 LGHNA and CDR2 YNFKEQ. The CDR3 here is CASSQDRSGSYNEQFF. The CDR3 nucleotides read TGTGCCAGCAGCCAAGATAGAAGCGGGAGTTACAATGAGCAGTTCTTC.

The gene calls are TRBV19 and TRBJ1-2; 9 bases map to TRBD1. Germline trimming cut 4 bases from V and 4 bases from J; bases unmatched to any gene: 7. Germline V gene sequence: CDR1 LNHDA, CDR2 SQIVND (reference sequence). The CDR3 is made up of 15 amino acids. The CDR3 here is CASSTSQGAGYGYTF. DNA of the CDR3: TGTGCCAGTAGTACCTCACAGGGGGCGGGCTATGGCTACACCTTC.

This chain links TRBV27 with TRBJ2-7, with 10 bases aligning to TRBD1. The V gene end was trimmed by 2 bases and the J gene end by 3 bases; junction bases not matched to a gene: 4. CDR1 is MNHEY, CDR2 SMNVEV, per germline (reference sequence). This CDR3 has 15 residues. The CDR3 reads CASSLAGQGRYEQYF. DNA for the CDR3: TGTGCCAGCAGTTTAGCGGGACAGGGGCGCTACGAGCAGTACTTC.

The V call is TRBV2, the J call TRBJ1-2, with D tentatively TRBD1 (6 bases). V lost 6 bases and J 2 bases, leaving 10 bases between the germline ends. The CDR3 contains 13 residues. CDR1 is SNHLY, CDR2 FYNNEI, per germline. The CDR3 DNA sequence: TGTGCCAGCAGGGGGGCAGGGAACTATGGCTACACCTTC. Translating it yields CASRGAGNYGYTF.

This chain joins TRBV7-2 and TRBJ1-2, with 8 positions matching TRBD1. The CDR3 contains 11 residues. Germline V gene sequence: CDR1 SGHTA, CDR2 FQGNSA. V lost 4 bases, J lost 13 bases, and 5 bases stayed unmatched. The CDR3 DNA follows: TGTGCCAGCAGCTCCCGGACAGGGAGCACCTTC. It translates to CASSSRTGSTF. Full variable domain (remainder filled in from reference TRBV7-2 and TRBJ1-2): GAGVSQSPSNKVTEKGKDVELRCDPISGHTALYWYRQSLGQGLEFLIYFQGNSAPDKSGLPSDRFSAERTGGSVSTLTIQRTQQEDSAVYLCASSSRTGSTFGSGTRLTVV.

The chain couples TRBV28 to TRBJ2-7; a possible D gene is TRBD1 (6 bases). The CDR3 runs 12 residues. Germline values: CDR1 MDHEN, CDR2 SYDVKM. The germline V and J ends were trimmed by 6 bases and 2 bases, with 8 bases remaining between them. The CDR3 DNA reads TGTGCCAGCAGCCGGACAGCCTACGAGCAGTACTTC. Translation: CASSRTAYEQYF.

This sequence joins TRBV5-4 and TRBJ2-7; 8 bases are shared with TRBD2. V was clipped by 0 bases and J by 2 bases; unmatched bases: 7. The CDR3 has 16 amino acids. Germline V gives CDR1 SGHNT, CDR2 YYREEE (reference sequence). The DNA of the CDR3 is TGTGCCAGCAGCTTGGATGGTACCGGGAGGGCCTACGAGCAGTACTTC. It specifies CASSLDGTGRAYEQYF.

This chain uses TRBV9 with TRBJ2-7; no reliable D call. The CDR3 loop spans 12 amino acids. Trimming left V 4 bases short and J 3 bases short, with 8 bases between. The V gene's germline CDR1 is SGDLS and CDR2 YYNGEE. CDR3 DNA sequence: TGTGCCAGCAGCCGAACTGGCTACGAGCAGTACTTC. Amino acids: CASSRTGYEQYF. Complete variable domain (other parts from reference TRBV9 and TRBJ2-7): DSGVTQTPKHLITATGQRVTLRCSPRSGDLSVYWYQQSLDQGLQFLIQYYNGEERAKGNILERFSAQQFPDLHSELNLSSLELGDSALYFCASSRTGYEQYFGPGTRLTVT.

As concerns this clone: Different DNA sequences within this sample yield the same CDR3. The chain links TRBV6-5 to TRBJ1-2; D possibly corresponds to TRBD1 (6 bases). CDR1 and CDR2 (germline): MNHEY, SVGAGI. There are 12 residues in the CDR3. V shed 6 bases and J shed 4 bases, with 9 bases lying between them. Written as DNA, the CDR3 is TGTGCCAGCAGACAGGGAAGCTATGGCTACACCTTC. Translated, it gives CASRQGSYGYTF.

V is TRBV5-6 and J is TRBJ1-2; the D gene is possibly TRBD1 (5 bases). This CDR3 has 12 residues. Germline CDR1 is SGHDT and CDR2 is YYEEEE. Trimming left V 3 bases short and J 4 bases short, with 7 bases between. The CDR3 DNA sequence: TGTGCCAGCAGCTCGACAGCCTATGGCTACACCTTC. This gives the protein CASSSTAYGYTF.

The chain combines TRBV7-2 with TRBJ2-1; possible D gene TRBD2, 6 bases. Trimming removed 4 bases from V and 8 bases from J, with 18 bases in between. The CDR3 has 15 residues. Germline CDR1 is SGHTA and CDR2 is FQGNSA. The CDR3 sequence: CASSSGVRGGDEQFF. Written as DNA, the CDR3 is TGTGCCAGCAGCTCCGGTGTTCGGGGCGGGGATGAGCAGTTCTTC.

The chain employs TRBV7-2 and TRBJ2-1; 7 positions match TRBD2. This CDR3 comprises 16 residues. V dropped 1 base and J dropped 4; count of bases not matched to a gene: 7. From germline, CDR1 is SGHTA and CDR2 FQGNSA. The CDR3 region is CASSLVSSGAYNEQFF. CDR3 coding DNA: TGTGCCAGCAGCTTAGTTTCAAGCGGGGCTTACAATGAGCAGTTCTTC.

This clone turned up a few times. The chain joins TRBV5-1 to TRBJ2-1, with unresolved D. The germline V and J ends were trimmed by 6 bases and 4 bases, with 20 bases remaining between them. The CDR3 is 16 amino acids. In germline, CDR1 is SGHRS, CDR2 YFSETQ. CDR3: CASTTGSQLLYNEQFF. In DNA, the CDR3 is TGCGCCAGCACCACCGGGTCCCAGTTACTTTACAATGAGCAGTTCTTC. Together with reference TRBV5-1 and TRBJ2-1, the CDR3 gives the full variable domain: KAGVTQTPRYLIKTRGQQVTLSCSPISGHRSVSWYQQTPGQGLQFLFEYFSETQRNKGNFPGRFSGRQFSNSRSEMNVSTLELGDSALYLCASTTGSQLLYNEQFFGPGTRLTVL.

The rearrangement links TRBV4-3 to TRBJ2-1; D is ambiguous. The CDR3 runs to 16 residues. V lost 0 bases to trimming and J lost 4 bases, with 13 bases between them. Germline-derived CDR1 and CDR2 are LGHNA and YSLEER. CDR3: CASSQDLSSGYNEQFF. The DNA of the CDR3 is TGCGCCAGCAGCCAAGATCTGTCCTCAGGATACAATGAGCAGTTCTTC.

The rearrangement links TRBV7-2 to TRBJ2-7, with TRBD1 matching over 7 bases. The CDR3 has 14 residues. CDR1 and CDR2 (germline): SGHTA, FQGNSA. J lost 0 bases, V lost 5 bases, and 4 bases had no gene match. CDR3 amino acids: CASSRRTGSYEQYF. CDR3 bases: TGTGCCAGCAGCCGGCGGACAGGCTCCTACGAGCAGTACTTC.

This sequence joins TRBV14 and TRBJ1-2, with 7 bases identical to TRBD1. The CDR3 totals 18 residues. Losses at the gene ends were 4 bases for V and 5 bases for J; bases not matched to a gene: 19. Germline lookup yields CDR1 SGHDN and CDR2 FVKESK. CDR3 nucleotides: TGTGCCAGCAGCCCGGGACCGGTGTTAACAGGGGTAGATTATGGCTACACCTTC. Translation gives CASSPGPVLTGVDYGYTF.

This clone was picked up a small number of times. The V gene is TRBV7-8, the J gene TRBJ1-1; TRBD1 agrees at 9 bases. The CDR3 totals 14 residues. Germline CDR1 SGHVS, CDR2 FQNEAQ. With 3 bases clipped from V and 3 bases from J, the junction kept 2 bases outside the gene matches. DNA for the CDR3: TGTGCCAGCAGCTTCAGGACAGGGGACACTGAAGCTTTCTTT. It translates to CASSFRTGDTEAFF.

The CDR3 region is CASSPGLPKNEQFF. The CDR3 DNA follows: TGTGCCAGCTCACCTGGGCTCCCTAAGAATGAGCAGTTCTTC. This rearrangement joins TRBV18 to TRBJ2-1, with unresolved D. Germline V gene data show CDR1 as KGHSH and CDR2 as LQKENI. V dropped 3 bases and J dropped 7 bases, with 13 bases sitting between them. The CDR3 is made up of 14 amino acids.